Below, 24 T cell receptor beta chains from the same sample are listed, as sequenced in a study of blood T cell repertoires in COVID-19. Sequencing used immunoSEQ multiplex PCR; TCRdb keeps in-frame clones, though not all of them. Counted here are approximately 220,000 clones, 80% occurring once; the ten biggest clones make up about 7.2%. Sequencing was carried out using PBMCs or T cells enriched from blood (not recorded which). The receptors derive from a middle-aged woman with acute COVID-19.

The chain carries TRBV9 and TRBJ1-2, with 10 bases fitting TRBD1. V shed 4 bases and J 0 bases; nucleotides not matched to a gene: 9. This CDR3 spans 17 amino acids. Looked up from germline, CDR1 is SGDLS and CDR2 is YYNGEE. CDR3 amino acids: CASSSRGQGRSNYGYTF. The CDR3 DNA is TGTGCCAGCAGCTCCAGGGGACAGGGGAGATCTAACTATGGCTACACCTTC. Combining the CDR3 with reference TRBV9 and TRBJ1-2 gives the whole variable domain DSGVTQTPKHLITATGQRVTLRCSPRSGDLSVYWYQQSLDQGLQFLIQYYNGEERAKGNILERFSAQQFPDLHSELNLSSLELGDSALYFCASSSRGQGRSNYGYTFGSGTRLTVV.

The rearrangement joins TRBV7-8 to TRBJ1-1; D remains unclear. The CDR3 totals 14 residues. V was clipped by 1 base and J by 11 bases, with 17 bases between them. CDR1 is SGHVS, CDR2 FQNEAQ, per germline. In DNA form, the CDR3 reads TGTGCCAGCAGCTTAGACTTGACGGTCCGGGAGGCTTTCTTT. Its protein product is CASSLDLTVREAFF.

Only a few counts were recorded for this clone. CDR3 region: CASSSRDTGELFF. The CDR3 bases are TGTGCCAGCAGTTCCAGGGACACCGGGGAGCTGTTTTTT. The rearrangement uses TRBV6-2 or TRBV6-3 and TRBJ2-2, with TRBD1 as a possible D gene (5 bases). The CDR3 length is 13 residues. Deletions cut 4 bases from V and 3 bases from J, with 6 bases between. Germline CDR1 is MNHEY and CDR2 is SVGEGT.

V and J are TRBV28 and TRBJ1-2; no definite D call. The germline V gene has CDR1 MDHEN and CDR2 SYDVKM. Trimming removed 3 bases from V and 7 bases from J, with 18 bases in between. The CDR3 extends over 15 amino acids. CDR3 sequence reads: CASSFRGGIIFGYTF. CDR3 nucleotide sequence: TGTGCCAGCAGTTTTCGGGGTGGGATAATCTTTGGCTACACCTTC.

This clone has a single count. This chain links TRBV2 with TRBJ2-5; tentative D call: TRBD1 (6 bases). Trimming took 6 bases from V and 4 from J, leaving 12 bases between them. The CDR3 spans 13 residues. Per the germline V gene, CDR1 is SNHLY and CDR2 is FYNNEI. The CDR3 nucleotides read TGTGCCAGCAGATCGACAGGACGAGAGACCCAGTACTTC. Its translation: CASRSTGRETQYF.

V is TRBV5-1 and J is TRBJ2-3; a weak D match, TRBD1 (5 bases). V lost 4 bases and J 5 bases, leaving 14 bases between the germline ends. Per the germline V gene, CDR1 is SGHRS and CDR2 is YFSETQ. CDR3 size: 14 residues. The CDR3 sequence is CASSLATREDTQYF. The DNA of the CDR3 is TGCGCCAGCAGCCTCGCAACCAGGGAAGATACGCAGTATTTT.

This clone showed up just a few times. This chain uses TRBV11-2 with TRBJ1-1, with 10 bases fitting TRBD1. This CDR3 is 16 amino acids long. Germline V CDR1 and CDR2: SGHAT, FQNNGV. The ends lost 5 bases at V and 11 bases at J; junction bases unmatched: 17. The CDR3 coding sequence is TGTGCCAGCAGCAGTACCGGGACAGGGGCCAGTAGAGCCGCTTTCTTT. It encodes CASSSTGTGASRAAFF.

CDR3 residues: CASSPTGTRHSYNEQFF. The CDR3 DNA reads as TGTGCCAGCAGCCCGACCGGGACTAGGCATTCCTACAATGAGCAGTTCTTC. The chain carries TRBV7-2 and TRBJ2-1, with 8 bases aligning to TRBD2. V lost 5 bases, J lost 1 base, and 10 bases stayed unmatched. Per germline, CDR1 SGHTA and CDR2 FQGNSA. CDR3 length: 17 residues.

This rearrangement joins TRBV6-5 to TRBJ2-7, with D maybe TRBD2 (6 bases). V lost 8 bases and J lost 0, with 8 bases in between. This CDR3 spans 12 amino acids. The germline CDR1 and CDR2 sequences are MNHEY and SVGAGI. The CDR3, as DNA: TGTGCCAGCGGGGGGTTCTCCTACGAGCAGTACTTC. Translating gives CASGGFSYEQYF.

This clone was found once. CDR3 amino acids: CASSPGASGSMDEQYF. The DNA of the CDR3 is TGTGCCAGCAGCCCCGGGGCTAGCGGGAGTATGGACGAGCAGTACTTC. The chain employs TRBV11-1 and TRBJ2-7, with 10 nucleotides matching TRBD2. In germline, CDR1 is SGHAT, CDR2 FQDESV (reference sequence). With 5 bases clipped from V and 5 bases from J, the junction kept 12 bases outside the gene matches. This CDR3 is 16 amino acids long.

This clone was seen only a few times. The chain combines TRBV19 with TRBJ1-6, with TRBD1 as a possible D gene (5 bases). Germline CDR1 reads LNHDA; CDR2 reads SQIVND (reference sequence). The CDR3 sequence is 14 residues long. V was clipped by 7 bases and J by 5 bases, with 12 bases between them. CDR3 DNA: TGTGCCAGTAATCAGGGCCCCAATAATTCACCCCTCCACTTT. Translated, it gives CASNQGPNNSPLHF.

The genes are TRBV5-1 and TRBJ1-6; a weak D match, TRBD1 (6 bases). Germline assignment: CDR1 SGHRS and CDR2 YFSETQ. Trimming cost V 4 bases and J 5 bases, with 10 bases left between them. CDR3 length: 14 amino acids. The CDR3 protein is CASSPDRNNSPLHF. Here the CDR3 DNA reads TGCGCCAGCAGCCCTGACAGGAATAATTCACCCCTCCACTTT.

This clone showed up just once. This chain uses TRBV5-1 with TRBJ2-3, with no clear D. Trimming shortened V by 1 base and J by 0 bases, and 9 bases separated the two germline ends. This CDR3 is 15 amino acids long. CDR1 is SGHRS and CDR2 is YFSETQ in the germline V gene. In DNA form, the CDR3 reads TGCGCCAGCAGCTTGTCCCGAGTGAGCACAGATACGCAGTATTTT. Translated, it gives CASSLSRVSTDTQYF.

CDR3 nucleotide sequence: TGCAGCGTTGGGGGACTAGCACCTGAGACCCAGTACTTC. This gives the protein CSVGGLAPETQYF. The chain couples TRBV29-1 to TRBJ2-5, with 9 positions matching TRBD2. The germline V gene has CDR1 SQVTM and CDR2 ANQGSEA. This CDR3 comprises 13 residues. Germline trimming cut 4 bases from V and 5 bases from J; bases unmatched to any gene: 5.

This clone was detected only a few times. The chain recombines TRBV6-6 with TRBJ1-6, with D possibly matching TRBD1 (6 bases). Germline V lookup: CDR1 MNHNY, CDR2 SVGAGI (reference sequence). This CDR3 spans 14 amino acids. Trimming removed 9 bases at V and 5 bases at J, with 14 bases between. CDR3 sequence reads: CASKSGGDNSPLHF. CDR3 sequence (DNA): TGTGCCAGTAAGAGCGGGGGCGATAATTCACCCCTCCACTTT.

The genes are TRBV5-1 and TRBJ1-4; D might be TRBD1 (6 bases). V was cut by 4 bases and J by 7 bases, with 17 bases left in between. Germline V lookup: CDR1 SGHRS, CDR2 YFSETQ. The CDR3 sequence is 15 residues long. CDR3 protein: CASSPAGGLGEKLFF. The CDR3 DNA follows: TGCGCCAGCAGCCCCGCGGGGGGGCTCGGTGAAAAACTGTTTTTT.

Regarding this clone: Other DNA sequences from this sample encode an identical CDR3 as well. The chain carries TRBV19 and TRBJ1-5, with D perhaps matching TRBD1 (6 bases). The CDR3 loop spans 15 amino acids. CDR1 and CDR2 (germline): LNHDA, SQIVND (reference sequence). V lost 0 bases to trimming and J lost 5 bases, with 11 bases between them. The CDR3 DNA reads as TGTGCCAGTAGTATAGAGGGCCAGGGGTATCAGCCCCAGCATTTT. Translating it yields CASSIEGQGYQPQHF.

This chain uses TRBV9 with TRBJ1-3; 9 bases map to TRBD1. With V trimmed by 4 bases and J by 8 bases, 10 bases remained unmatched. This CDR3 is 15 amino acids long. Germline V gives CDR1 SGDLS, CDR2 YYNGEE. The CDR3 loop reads CASSPDWDRVDTIYF. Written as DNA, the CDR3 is TGTGCCAGCAGCCCTGACTGGGACAGGGTTGACACCATATATTTT.

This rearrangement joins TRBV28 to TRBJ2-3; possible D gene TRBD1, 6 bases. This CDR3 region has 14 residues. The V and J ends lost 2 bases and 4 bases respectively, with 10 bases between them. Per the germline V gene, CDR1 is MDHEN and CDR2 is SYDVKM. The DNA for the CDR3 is TGTGCCAGCAGTTTAATGTCAGGGGCAGATACGCAGTATTTT. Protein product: CASSLMSGADTQYF. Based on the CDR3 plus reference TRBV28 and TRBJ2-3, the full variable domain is DVKVTQSSRYLVKRTGEKVFLECVQDMDHENMFWYRQDPGLGLRLIYFSYDVKMKEKGDIPEGYSVSREKKERFSLILESASTNQTSMYLCASSLMSGADTQYFGPGTRLTVL.

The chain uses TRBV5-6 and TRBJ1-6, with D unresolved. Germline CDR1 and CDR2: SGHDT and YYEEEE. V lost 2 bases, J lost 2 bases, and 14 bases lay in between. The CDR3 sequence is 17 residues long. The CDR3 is CASSFAAGGTYNSPLHF. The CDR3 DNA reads TGTGCCAGCAGCTTCGCAGCAGGAGGGACCTATAATTCACCCCTCCACTTT.

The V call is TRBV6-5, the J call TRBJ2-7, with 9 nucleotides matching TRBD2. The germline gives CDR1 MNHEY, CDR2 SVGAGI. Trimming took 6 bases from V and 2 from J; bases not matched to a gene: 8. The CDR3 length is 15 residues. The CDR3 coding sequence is TGTGCCAGCAGCTCCAAGACTAGCGGCGCCTACGAGCAGTACTTC. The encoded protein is CASSSKTSGAYEQYF.

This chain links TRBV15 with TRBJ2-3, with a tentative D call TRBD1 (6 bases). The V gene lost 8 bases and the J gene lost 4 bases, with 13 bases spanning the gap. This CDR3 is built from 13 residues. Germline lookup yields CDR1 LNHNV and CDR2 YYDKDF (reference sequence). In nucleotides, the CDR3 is TGTGCCACCCGTAGACAGGCGCCAGATACGCAGTATTTT. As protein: CATRRQAPDTQYF.

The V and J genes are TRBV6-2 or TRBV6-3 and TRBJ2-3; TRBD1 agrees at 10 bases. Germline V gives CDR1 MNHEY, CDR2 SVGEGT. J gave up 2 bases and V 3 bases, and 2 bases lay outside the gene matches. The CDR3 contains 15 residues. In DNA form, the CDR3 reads TGTGCCAGCAGTTATGGACAGGGGGACACAGATACGCAGTATTTT. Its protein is CASSYGQGDTDTQYF.

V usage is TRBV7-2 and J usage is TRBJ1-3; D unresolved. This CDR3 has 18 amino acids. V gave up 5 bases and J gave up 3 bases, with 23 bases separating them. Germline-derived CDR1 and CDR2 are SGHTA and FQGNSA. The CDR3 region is CASSRSAPRGRGGNTIYF. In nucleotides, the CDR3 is TGTGCCAGCAGCCGCTCCGCCCCCCGGGGAAGAGGTGGAAACACCATATATTTT.